The 15 T cell receptor beta chains below all came from one sample that was sequenced in a study of T cells in women clearing cervical HPV infection. Sequencing used immunoSEQ multiplex PCR; TCRdb keeps in-frame clones, though not all of them. The listing contains 15,000 to 20,000 clones. What was sequenced was blood buffy coat. The receptors originated from a woman aged 18-70 years with a cervical HPV16 infection that either progressed to CIN3+ or cleared (not recorded which).

Details on this clone: The sequence runs out 3 residues before the end of the CDR3; the remainder is reconstructed from the germline J gene. V and J are TRBV19 and TRBJ1-2; D is uncertain. The CDR3 runs to 12 residues. Germline-derived CDR1 and CDR2 are LNHDA and SQIVND (reference sequence). CDR3 sequence reads: CASSMQMRGYTF. CDR3 bases read: TGTGCCAGTAGTATGCAGATGAGGGGC.

As concerns this clone: The CDR3 is cut off 3 residues early in the read; its end comes from the germline J gene. V usage is TRBV2 and J usage is TRBJ1-1; TRBD1 matches 9 bases. Germline loops: CDR1 SNHLY, CDR2 FYNNEI. The length of the CDR3 is 12 residues. This CDR3 is CASSSQGARAFF. Partial CDR3 DNA: TGTGCCAGCAGCTCACAGGGGGCGAGG.

Comments on this clone: From the germline J gene comes the end of the CDR3, since the read stops 3 residues before it. The chain couples TRBV20-1 to TRBJ2-3, with 8 bases lining up with TRBD2. CDR1 and CDR2 from the germline V gene are DFQATT and SNEGSKA (reference sequence). The CDR3 consists of 14 residues. The ends lost 3 bases at V and 4 bases at J; junction bases unmatched: 6. CDR3 DNA, as far as it was read: TGCAGTGCTAGTATTAGCGGGGCATCAGATACG. Its translation is CSASISGASDT. The entire CDR3 is CSASISGASDTQYF.

Points on this clone: The CDR3 end falls 3 residues outside the read, so it is completed with the germline J gene. The genes are TRBV9 and TRBJ1-2, with D perhaps matching TRBD1 (5 bases). The V end lost 0 bases, the J end lost 4 bases, and 19 bases lay between the germline ends. CDR3 length: 17 residues. CDR1 and CDR2 (germline): SGDLS, YYNGEE. The DNA read from the CDR3 is TGTGCCAGCAGCGTAGGGCCCTCCCCAGGGCCGTCCTATGGC. Translation gives CASSVGPSPGPSYG. The entire CDR3 sequence reads CASSVGPSPGPSYGYTF.

On this clone: From the germline J gene comes the end of the CDR3, since the read stops 3 residues before it. The rearrangement uses TRBV10-3 and TRBJ2-5, with 9 bases matching TRBD1. V was pared by 3 bases and J by 5 bases, with 10 bases of the junction left unmatched. This CDR3 is 16 amino acids long. The V gene's germline CDR1 is ENHRY and CDR2 SYGVKD. Incomplete CDR3 DNA: TGTGCCATCAGTGAACAGGGACAGGGATTCAAGGAGACC. Its translation is CAISEQGQGFKET. The full CDR3 protein reads CAISEQGQGFKETQYF.

A remark on this clone: The read comes to an end 3 residues before the CDR3 does, leaving the germline J gene to fill in the end. The V and J genes are TRBV18 and TRBJ2-3; TRBD2 matches at 14 bases. This CDR3 comprises 16 residues. Germline V gene lookup returns CDR1 KGHSH and CDR2 LQKENI. CDR3: CASSPEPGLAGETQYF. The sequenced part of the CDR3 DNA is TGTGCCAGCTCACCAGAACCGGGACTAGCGGGAGAGACG.

About this clone: The read falls 3 residues short of the CDR3 end, and the missing part is taken from the germline J gene. V is TRBV2 and J is TRBJ2-1, with D uncertain. In germline, CDR1 is SNHLY, CDR2 FYNNEI. Deletions cut 4 bases from V and 1 base from J, with 5 bases between. The CDR3 spans 13 residues. The CDR3 reads CASSAGSYNEQFF. The sequenced CDR3 bases are TGTGCCAGCAGTGCCGGTTCCTACAATGAG.

On this clone: The read terminates 3 residues ahead of where the CDR3 ends, so the germline J gene completes it. This sequence joins TRBV6-2 or TRBV6-3 and TRBJ2-3; 8 bases align to TRBD1. Germline V lookup: CDR1 MNHEY, CDR2 SVGEGT. The CDR3 has 15 amino acids. CDR3: CASSYPGQGLETQYF. Incomplete CDR3 DNA: TGTGCCAGCAGTTATCCCGGACAGGGCCTAGAGACG.

As to this clone: The CDR3 goes on 3 residues after the read ends, and that part is filled in from the germline J gene. This chain joins TRBV7-3 and TRBJ2-3; 13 bases are a match to TRBD2. In germline, CDR1 is SGHTA, CDR2 FQGTGA. J gave up 0 bases and V 2 bases, and 2 bases lay outside the gene matches. The CDR3 spans 17 residues. The sequenced part of the CDR3 DNA is TGTGCCAGCAGCTTAGGGACTAGCGGGGTTAGCACAGATACG. The encoded protein is CASSLGTSGVSTDT. The whole CDR3 region reads CASSLGTSGVSTDTQYF.

Comment on this clone: Sequencing ends 3 residues short of the CDR3 end; the germline J gene provides the rest. The chain is built from TRBV12-3 or TRBV12-4 and TRBJ1-1; TRBD1 is a possible D gene (5 bases). V dropped 6 bases and J dropped 2 bases, with 19 bases sitting between them. The CDR3 runs 16 residues. The CDR3 protein is CASRGGRLVANTEAFF. The sequenced CDR3 bases are TGTGCCAGCAGGGGGGGGAGGTTGGTTGCCAACACTGAA.

Of note for this clone: The read comes to an end 3 residues before the CDR3 does, leaving the germline J gene to fill in the end. The gene calls are TRBV5-1 and TRBJ2-5; D is unresolved. V shed 0 bases and J shed 1 base, with 7 bases lying between them. CDR3 length: 14 amino acids. CDR1 SGHRS and CDR2 YFSETQ come from the germline V gene. CDR3 sequence: CASSLGGFQETQYF. The covered CDR3 bases are TGCGCCAGCAGCTTGGGAGGCTTCCAAGAGACC.

As for this clone: From the germline J gene comes the end of the CDR3, since the read stops 3 residues before it. The chain combines TRBV20-1 with TRBJ1-2, with 8 positions matching TRBD1. CDR1 and CDR2 (germline): DFQATT, SNEGSKA (reference sequence). V gave up 3 bases and J gave up 7 bases; unmatched junction bases: 10. This CDR3 is 14 amino acids long. The sequenced part of the CDR3 DNA is TGCAGTGCTAGTGGGTACGCAGGGGGCGGTGGC. Translation gives CSASGYAGGGG. The full CDR3 sequence reads CSASGYAGGGGYTF.

Of note for this clone: The sequence runs out 3 residues before the end of the CDR3; the remainder is reconstructed from the germline J gene. The V and J genes are TRBV30 and TRBJ1-2, with a tentative D call TRBD1 (6 bases). The CDR3 is made up of 15 amino acids. From germline, CDR1 is GTSNPN and CDR2 SVGIG (reference sequence). CDR3 bases read: TGTGCCTGGACACTAGCGGGGGGGCCCTTGGATACC. This gives the protein CAWTLAGGPLDT. The complete CDR3 reads CAWTLAGGPLDTYTF.

For this clone: The read halts 3 residues ahead of the CDR3 end, with the missing end drawn from the germline J gene. The V gene is TRBV18, the J gene TRBJ2-7; TRBD1 agrees at 10 bases. Per the germline V gene, CDR1 is KGHSH and CDR2 is LQKENI. V lost 3 bases and J lost 5; bases outside the gene matches: 7. CDR3 length: 15 residues. The chain's CDR3 is CASSPQGTGEDEQYF. The CDR3 bases that were read are TGTGCCAGCTCACCGCAAGGGACAGGGGAGGACGAG.

About this clone: Read data end 3 residues before the CDR3 end; the end is taken from the germline J gene. The V and J genes are TRBV30 and TRBJ2-2, with D possibly matching TRBD1 (5 bases). Germline CDR1 is GTSNPN and CDR2 is SVGIG (reference sequence). The length of the CDR3 is 14 residues. V lost 3 bases and J 3 bases, leaving 11 bases between the germline ends. CDR3 bases read: TGTGCCTGGAGAATAACAGGTGACACCGGGGAG. It yields the protein CAWRITGDTGE. The full CDR3 sequence reads CAWRITGDTGELFF.